This T cell receptor beta chain was recovered during a study of T-cell memory formation after mild COVID-19. The study's findings and limits: Among clones peaking at day 37 in the second wave, SARS-CoV-2 specificity remained unconfirmed. CD4+ contracting clones were mainly CM and EM; CD8+ ones, EMRA.

Trimming left V 5 bases short and J 0 bases short, with 8 bases between. The CDR3 sequence is 14 residues long. Germline V gene data show CDR1 as SGHAT and CDR2 as FQNNGV. Notes on this clonotype: What it binds is not known.

5'RACE with constant-segment primers built TCRalpha and TCRbeta cDNA libraries with UMIs. TCRdb re-called the 5' RACE reads through MiXCR, storing one row per CDR3 protein. The table shows roughly 350,000 distinct CDR3 sequences, with 25% to 30% occurring only once. The receptor's source is an adult woman who had mild COVID-19 (a few samples of this study predate the infection). Cell type and time point are not known. V gene TRBV11-2 combines with J gene TRBJ2-1, with no clear D. Sequencing used PBMCs or a T cell subset sorted from them (not recorded which). The CDR3, as DNA: TGTGCCAGCAGCCCCCACGTCTCCTACAATGAGCAGTTCTTC. This sequence encodes CASSPHVSYNEQFF.